The clone carrying this T cell receptor (beta chain) was detected many times. Its specificity is not known. Using unique molecular identifiers, the investigators prepared the TCRbeta library. Each CDR3 protein gets one entry after TCRdb re-called the PCR reads with MiXCR. The data hold some 150,000 distinct CDR3 sequences, with around 10% observed a single time. The CDR3 runs 12 residues. The germline V gene has CDR1 LGHDT and CDR2 YNNKEL (reference sequence). The V and J ends lost 0 bases and 13 bases respectively, with 10 bases between them. These data originate in a study of T-cell reconstitution after alpha-beta-depleted transplantation in children. General study points: Some patients showed high day-60 TCRbeta diversity, which derived from surviving recipient T cells and thymic progenitors. At one year after transplant, newly produced T cells mostly accounted for T-cell counts and diversity. At around two months after transplant, the alpha-beta T cells were reportedly derived from several hundred expanded clones that came from non-depleted graft cells.

This TCR derives from a female patient aged 2-15 years who had a stem cell transplant for congenital amegakaryocytic thrombocytopenia, so the T cells may come from the graft donor. This specimen consisted of PBMCs, mostly from graft donor cells, obtained 180 days after TCRalphabeta/CD19-depleted stem cell transplant. V is TRBV3-1 and J is TRBJ2-1, with D hard to call. The DNA for the CDR3 is TGTGCCAGCAGCCAAGATGATAGTTTTCAGTTCTTC. This sequence encodes CASSQDDSFQFF.